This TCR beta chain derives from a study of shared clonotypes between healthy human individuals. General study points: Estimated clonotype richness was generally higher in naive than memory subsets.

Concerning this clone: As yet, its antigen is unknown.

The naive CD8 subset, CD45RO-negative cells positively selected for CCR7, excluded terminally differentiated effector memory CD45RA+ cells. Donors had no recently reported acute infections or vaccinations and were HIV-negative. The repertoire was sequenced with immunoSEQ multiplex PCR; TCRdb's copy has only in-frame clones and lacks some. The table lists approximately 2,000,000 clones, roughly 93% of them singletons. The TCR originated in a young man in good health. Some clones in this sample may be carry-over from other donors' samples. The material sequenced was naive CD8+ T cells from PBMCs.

The CDR3 DNA is TGTGCCAGCACCACCGGGGTCAGGGTTACCTACGAGCAGTACTTC. The encoded protein is CASTTGVRVTYEQYF. The genes are TRBV28 and TRBJ2-7; D might be TRBD1 or TRBD2, each matching 5 bases. The CDR3 runs 15 residues. V lost 7 bases and J 2 bases, leaving 18 bases between the germline ends. Germline V gene data show CDR1 as MDHEN and CDR2 as SYDVKM.